This is a list of T cell receptor beta chains from one sample in a study of cytomegalovirus exposure and HLA in healthy donors. TCRdb keeps only in-frame clones here, not all; method: immunoSEQ multiplex PCR. The table lists under 90,000 clones. Sequenced input: PBMCs. Source of these receptors: a man in his forties or fifties in good health and CMV-seropositive. Each CDR3 is given with its conserved first and last residue. A D gene is named only where the DNA matches it firmly.

v_gene	j_gene	d_gene	CDR3aa	CDR3nt
TRBV18	TRBJ2-1	NA	CASSPEYPREQFF	TGTGCCAGCTCACCAGAGTACCCGAGGGAGCAGTTCTTC
TRBV11-3	TRBJ2-1	TRBD2	CASSSRRGEGEQFF	TGTGCCAGCAGCTCCCGGCGGGGGGAGGGTGAGCAGTTCTTC
TRBV2	TRBJ1-1	NA	CASSKQGNTEAFF	TGTGCCAGCAGCAAACAGGGGAACACTGAAGCTTTCTTT
TRBV5-5	TRBJ1-4	NA	CASSLTAQGSTNEKLFF	TGTGCCAGCAGCCTCACAGCCCAGGGATCGACTAATGAAAAACTGTTTTTT
TRBV28	TRBJ1-4	TRBD1	CASSRTGGGEKLFF	TGTGCCAGCAGTAGGACAGGGGGAGGCGAAAAACTGTTTTTT
TRBV2	TRBJ1-1	NA	CASSPLRPGNTEAFF	TGTGCCAGCAGTCCCCTGAGGCCCGGGAACACTGAAGCTTTCTTT
TRBV11-3	TRBJ1-1	TRBD1	CASSPRQGASEAFF	TGTGCCAGCAGCCCCAGACAGGGGGCGTCTGAAGCTTTCTTT
TRBV7-6	TRBJ1-2	NA	CASSLVADRFANYGYTF	TGTGCCAGCAGCTTAGTAGCCGACAGATTTGCTAACTATGGCTACACCTTC
TRBV7-2	TRBJ2-2	TRBD1	CASSFTGDTGELFF	TGTGCCAGCAGCTTTACAGGGGACACCGGGGAGCTGTTTTTT
TRBV5-1	TRBJ2-5	TRBD1	CASSLGQGVWETQYF	TGCGCCAGCAGCTTGGGACAGGGGGTGTGGGAGACCCAGTACTTC
TRBV11-2	TRBJ2-7	TRBD2	CASSSSGRSYEQYF	TGTGCCAGCAGCTCTAGCGGGAGGTCCTACGAGCAGTACTTC
TRBV7-2	TRBJ2-7	TRBD1	CASSYSPTGAIYEQYF	TGTGCCAGCAGTTATAGCCCGACAGGGGCCATATACGAGCAGTACTTC
TRBV7-9	TRBJ2-3	TRBD2	CASSLGQSGRAKTDTQYF	TGTGCCAGCAGCTTAGGTCAGAGCGGGAGGGCCAAGACAGATACGCAGTATTTT
TRBV5-4	TRBJ2-2	TRBD2	CASSLPAGGPSRGELFF	TGTGCCAGCAGCTTGCCGGCGGGAGGGCCTTCTCGGGGGGAGCTGTTTTTT
TRBV5-4	TRBJ2-5	NA	CASSQVAGDGDQTQYF	TGTGCCAGCAGCCAGGTAGCAGGGGACGGGGATCAGACCCAGTACTTC
TRBV7-2	TRBJ2-5	NA	CASTPGAVLETQYF	TGTGCCAGCACCCCAGGAGCGGTGCTGGAGACCCAGTACTTC
TRBV11-3	TRBJ1-1	NA	CASSATVGITEAFF	TGTGCCAGCAGCGCCACAGTGGGCATCACTGAAGCTTTCTTT
TRBV9	TRBJ2-2	NA	CASSVVSTGELFF	TGTGCCAGCAGCGTAGTATCCACCGGGGAGCTGTTTTTT
TRBV5-1	TRBJ2-3	NA	CASSLPGSTDTQYF	TGCGCCAGCAGCTTACCGGGGAGCACAGATACGCAGTATTTT
TRBV19	TRBJ1-5	NA	CASSPGRFYSNQPQHF	TGTGCCAGTAGCCCCGGGAGGTTTTATAGCAATCAGCCCCAGCATTTT
TRBV11-2	TRBJ2-7	NA	CASSLDRGSSYEQYF	TGTGCCAGCAGCTTAGATCGCGGTAGCAGCTACGAGCAGTACTTC
TRBV5-1	TRBJ2-2	TRBD2	CASSERGNTGELFF	TGCGCCAGCTCTGAGCGGGGGAACACCGGGGAGCTGTTTTTT
TRBV6-5	TRBJ2-5	NA	CASRAAGETQYF	TGTGCCAGTCGGGCGGCGGGGGAGACCCAGTACTTC
TRBV21-1	TRBJ2-4	NA	CASSTLGQGYGPKNIQYF	TGTGCCAGCAGCACCTTGGGACAGGGGTACGGGCCCAAAAACATTCAGTACTTC
TRBV11-3	TRBJ2-6	TRBD1	CASSTHRGSSGANVLTF	TGTGCCAGCAGCACCCACAGGGGGAGCTCTGGGGCCAACGTCCTGACTTTC
TRBV29-1	TRBJ1-2	TRBD1	CSGGGDRGYGYTF	TGCAGCGGGGGGGGAGACAGGGGCTATGGCTACACCTTC
TRBV7-9	TRBJ1-1	TRBD1	CASRLSQGVNTEAFF	TGTGCCAGCAGGCTAAGTCAGGGGGTGAACACTGAAGCTTTCTTT
TRBV6-1	TRBJ2-7	NA	CASSGRIAPTYEQYF	TGTGCCAGCAGTGGTCGGATAGCGCCCACCTACGAGCAGTACTTC
TRBV30	TRBJ1-3	TRBD1	CAAPGQGGAFSGNTIYF	TGTGCTGCCCCGGGACAGGGGGGCGCGTTCTCTGGAAACACCATATATTTT
TRBV6-4	TRBJ1-1	NA	CASSASPGTEAFF	TGTGCCAGCAGTGCGAGCCCGGGGACTGAAGCTTTCTTT
TRBV5-1	TRBJ1-1	NA	CASSHREGLNTEAFF	TGCGCCAGCAGCCACAGGGAGGGATTGAACACTGAAGCTTTCTTT
TRBV5-1	TRBJ2-1	TRBD1	CASSRGQSYNEQFF	TGCGCCAGCTCCAGGGGGCAATCCTACAATGAGCAGTTCTTC
TRBV7-9	TRBJ2-1	NA	CASIQGGVFEQFF	TGTGCCAGCATCCAGGGCGGGGTTTTTGAGCAGTTCTTC
TRBV7-9	TRBJ2-1	NA	CASSLVLGASYNEQFF	TGTGCCAGCAGCTTAGTTTTGGGGGCTTCCTACAATGAGCAGTTCTTC
TRBV4-1	TRBJ1-2	NA	CASSLGAGANYGYTF	TGCGCCAGCAGCCTCGGGGCAGGGGCTAACTATGGCTACACCTTC
TRBV4-3	TRBJ1-2	TRBD1	CASSQDGQGVTDGYTF	TGCGCCAGCAGCCAAGATGGACAGGGGGTTACGGATGGCTACACCTTC
TRBV19	TRBJ2-2	TRBD2	CASSMGLAGTNTGELFF	TGTGCCAGTAGTATGGGACTAGCGGGGACGAACACCGGGGAGCTGTTTTTT
TRBV15	TRBJ2-3	TRBD2	CATSSTSGSTDTQYF	TGTGCCACCAGCAGTACTAGCGGGAGCACAGATACGCAGTATTTT
TRBV10-3	TRBJ2-2	TRBD2	CAISGSSGSGELFF	TGTGCCATCAGTGGTTCTAGCGGGAGCGGGGAGCTGTTTTTT
TRBV19	TRBJ1-2	TRBD1	CASTVGTAGNYGYTF	TGTGCCAGTACGGTTGGGACAGCGGGCAACTATGGCTACACCTTC
TRBV14	TRBJ2-1	NA	CASSQASFYNEQFF	TGTGCCAGCAGCCAAGCCTCCTTCTACAATGAGCAGTTCTTC
TRBV28	TRBJ1-4	TRBD1	CASSGTEPNEKLFF	TGTGCCAGCAGTGGGACAGAACCTAATGAAAAACTGTTTTTT
TRBV18	TRBJ2-3	TRBD2	CASSLSWLAGGDTQYF	TGTGCCAGCTCACTCTCCTGGCTAGCGGGAGGGGATACGCAGTATTTT
TRBV27	TRBJ2-7	TRBD2	CASSFTGLVREQYF	TGTGCCAGCAGTTTCACGGGACTAGTCCGCGAGCAGTACTTC
TRBV18	TRBJ2-2	NA	CASSPSEGPENTGELFF	TGTGCCAGCTCACCCTCGGAGGGGCCTGAGAACACCGGGGAGCTGTTTTTT
TRBV27	TRBJ2-1	TRBD2	CASSLSTSGSSYNEQFF	TGTGCCAGCAGTTTATCGACTAGCGGGAGTTCCTACAATGAGCAGTTCTTC
TRBV10-2	TRBJ1-1	NA	CASTNGQHMNTEAFF	TGCGCCAGCACCAACGGACAGCACATGAACACTGAAGCTTTCTTT
TRBV11-3	TRBJ2-3	NA	CASSLAGTADTQYF	TGTGCCAGCAGCTTAGCTGGGACTGCAGATACGCAGTATTTT
TRBV7-2	TRBJ2-7	NA	CASSSDPSSYEQYF	TGTGCCAGCAGCAGCGACCCGAGCTCCTACGAGCAGTACTTC
TRBV2	TRBJ2-5	TRBD1	CASRRGQETQYF	TGTGCCAGCCGCAGGGGGCAGGAGACCCAGTACTTC
TRBV7-2	TRBJ1-5	TRBD1	CASSFGTGGRQPQHF	TGTGCCAGCAGCTTCGGGACAGGGGGCCGTCAGCCCCAGCATTTT
TRBV5-1	TRBJ1-2	NA	CASSASREWDGYTF	TGCGCCAGCAGCGCGAGTAGGGAGTGGGATGGCTACACCTTC